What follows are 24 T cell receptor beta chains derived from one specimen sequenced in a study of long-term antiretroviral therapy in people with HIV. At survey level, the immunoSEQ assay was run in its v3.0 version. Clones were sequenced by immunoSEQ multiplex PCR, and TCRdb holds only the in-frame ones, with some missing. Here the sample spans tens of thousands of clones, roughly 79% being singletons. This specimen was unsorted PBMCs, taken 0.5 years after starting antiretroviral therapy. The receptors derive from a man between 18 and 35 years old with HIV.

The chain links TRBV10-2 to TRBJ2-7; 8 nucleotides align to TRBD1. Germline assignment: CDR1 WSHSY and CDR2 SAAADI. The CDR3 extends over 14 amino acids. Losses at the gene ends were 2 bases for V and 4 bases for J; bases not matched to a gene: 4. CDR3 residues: CASSEAGGAYEQYF. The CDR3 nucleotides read TGCGCCAGCAGTGAGGCAGGGGGCGCATACGAGCAGTACTTC.

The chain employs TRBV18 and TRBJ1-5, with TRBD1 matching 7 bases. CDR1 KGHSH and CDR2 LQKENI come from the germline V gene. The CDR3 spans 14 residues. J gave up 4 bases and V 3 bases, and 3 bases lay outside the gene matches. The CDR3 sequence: CASSPKQGNQPQHF. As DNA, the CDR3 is TGTGCCAGCTCACCCAAACAGGGGAATCAGCCCCAGCATTTT.

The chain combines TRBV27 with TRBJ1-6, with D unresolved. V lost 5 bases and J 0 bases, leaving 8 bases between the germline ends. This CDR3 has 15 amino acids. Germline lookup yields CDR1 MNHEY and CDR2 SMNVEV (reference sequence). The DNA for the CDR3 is TGTGCCAGCAGTCCGGCAGGCTCCTATAATTCACCCCTCCACTTT. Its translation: CASSPAGSYNSPLHF.

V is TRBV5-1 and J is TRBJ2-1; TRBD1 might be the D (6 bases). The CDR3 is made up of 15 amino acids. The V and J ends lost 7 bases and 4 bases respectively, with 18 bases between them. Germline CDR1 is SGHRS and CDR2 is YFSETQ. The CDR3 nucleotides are TGCGCCAGCGTTCCTTCAGGGACAACTTACAATGAGCAGTTCTTC. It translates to CASVPSGTTYNEQFF.

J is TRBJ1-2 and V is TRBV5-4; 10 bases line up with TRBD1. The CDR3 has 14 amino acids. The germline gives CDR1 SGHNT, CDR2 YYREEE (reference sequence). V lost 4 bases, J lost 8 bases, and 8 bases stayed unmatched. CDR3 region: CASSPRGTGVGYTF. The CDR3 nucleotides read TGTGCCAGCAGCCCTAGGGGGACAGGGGTAGGCTACACCTTC.

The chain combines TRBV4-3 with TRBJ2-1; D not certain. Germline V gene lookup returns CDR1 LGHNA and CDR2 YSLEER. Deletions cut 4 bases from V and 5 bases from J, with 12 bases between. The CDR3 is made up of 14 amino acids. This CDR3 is CASSPLLANNEQFF. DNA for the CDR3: TGCGCCAGCAGCCCCCTTCTCGCTAACAATGAGCAGTTCTTC.

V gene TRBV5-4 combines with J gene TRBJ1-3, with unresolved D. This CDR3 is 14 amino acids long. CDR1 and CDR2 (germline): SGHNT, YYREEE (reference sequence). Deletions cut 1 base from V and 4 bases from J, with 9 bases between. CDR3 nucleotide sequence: TGTGCCAGCAGCTTGACAGCTTCGGGAAACACCATATATTTT. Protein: CASSLTASGNTIYF.

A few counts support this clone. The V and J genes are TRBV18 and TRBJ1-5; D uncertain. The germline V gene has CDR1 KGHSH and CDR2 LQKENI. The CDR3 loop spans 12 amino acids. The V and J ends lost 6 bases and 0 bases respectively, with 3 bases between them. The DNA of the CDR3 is TGTGCCAGCTCTACTAGCAATCAGCCCCAGCATTTT. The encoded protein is CASSTSNQPQHF.

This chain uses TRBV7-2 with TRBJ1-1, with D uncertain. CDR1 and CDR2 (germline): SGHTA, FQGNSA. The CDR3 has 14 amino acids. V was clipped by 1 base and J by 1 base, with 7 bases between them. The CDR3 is CASSLGAGNTEAFF. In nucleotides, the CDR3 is TGTGCCAGCAGCTTAGGGGCGGGGAACACTGAAGCTTTCTTT. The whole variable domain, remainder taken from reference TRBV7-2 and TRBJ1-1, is GAGVSQSPSNKVTEKGKDVELRCDPISGHTALYWYRQSLGQGLEFLIYFQGNSAPDKSGLPSDRFSAERTGGSVSTLTIQRTQQEDSAVYLCASSLGAGNTEAFFGQGTRLTVV.

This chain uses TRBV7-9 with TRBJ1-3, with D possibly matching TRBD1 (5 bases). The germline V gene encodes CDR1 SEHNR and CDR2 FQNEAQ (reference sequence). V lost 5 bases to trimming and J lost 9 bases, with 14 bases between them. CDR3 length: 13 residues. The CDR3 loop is CASSGTGPPTIYF. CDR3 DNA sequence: TGTGCCAGCAGCGGTACAGGACCACCCACCATATATTTT.

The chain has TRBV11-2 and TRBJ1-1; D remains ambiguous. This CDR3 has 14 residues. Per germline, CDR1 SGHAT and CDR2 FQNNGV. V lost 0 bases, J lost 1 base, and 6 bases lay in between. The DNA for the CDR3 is TGTGCCAGCAGCTTAGACCTGCGGAACACTGAAGCTTTCTTT. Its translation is CASSLDLRNTEAFF.

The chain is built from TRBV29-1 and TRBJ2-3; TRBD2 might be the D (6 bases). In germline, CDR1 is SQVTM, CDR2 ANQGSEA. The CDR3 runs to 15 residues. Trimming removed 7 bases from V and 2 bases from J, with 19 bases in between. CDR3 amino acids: CSADGVAGTTDTQYF. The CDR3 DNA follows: TGCAGCGCCGACGGGGTGGCGGGAACCACAGATACGCAGTATTTT.

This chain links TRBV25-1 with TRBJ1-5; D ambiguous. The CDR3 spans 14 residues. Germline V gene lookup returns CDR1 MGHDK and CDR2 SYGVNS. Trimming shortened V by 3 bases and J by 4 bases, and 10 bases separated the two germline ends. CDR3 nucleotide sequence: TGTGCCAGCAGTGAGTACGGTCCGAATCAGCCCCAGCATTTT. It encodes CASSEYGPNQPQHF.

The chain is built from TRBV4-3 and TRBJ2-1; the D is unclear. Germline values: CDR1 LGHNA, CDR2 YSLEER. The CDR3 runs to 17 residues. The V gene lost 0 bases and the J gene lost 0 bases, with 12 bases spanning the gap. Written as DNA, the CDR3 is TGCGCCAGCAGCCAAGATTCTGGCTTAGGCTCCTACAATGAGCAGTTCTTC. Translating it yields CASSQDSGLGSYNEQFF.

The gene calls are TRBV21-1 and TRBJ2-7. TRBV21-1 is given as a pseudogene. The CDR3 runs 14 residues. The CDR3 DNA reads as TGTGCCAGCGGGACGGGGGCGTCCGGCTACGAGCAGTACTTC. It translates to CASGTGASGYEQYF.

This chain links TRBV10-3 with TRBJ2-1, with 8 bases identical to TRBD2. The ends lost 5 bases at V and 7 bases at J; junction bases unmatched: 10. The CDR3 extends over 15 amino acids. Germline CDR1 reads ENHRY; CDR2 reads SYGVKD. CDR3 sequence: CAISPSGGPNNEQFF. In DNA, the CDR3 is TGTGCCATCAGTCCCTCGGGGGGGCCTAATAATGAGCAGTTCTTC.

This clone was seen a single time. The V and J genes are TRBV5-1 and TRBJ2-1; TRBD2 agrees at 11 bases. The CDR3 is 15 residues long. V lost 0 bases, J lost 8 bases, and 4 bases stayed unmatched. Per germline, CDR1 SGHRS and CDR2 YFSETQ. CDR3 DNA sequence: TGCGCCAGCAGCTTGGGTCTAGCGGGGGGAGATGAGCAGTTCTTC. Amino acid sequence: CASSLGLAGGDEQFF. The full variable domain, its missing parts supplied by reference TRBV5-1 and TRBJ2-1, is KAGVTQTPRYLIKTRGQQVTLSCSPISGHRSVSWYQQTPGQGLQFLFEYFSETQRNKGNFPGRFSGRQFSNSRSEMNVSTLELGDSALYLCASSLGLAGGDEQFFGPGTRLTVL.

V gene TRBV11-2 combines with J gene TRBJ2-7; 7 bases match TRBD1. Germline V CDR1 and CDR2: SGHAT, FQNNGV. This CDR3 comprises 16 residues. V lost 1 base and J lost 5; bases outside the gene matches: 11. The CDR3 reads CASSLVRMTGPHEQYF. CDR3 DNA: TGTGCCAGCAGCTTAGTAAGAATGACAGGGCCCCACGAGCAGTACTTC.

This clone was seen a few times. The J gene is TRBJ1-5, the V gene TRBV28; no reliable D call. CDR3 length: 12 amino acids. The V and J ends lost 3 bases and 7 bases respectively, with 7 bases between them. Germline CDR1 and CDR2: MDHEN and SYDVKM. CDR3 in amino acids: CASSFGKQPQHF. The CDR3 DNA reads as TGTGCCAGCAGTTTTGGGAAGCAGCCCCAGCATTTT.

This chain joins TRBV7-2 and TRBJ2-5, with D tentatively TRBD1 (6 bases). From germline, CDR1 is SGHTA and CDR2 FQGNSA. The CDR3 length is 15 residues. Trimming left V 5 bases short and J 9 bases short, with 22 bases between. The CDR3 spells CASSPTSDRAGSQYF. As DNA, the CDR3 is TGTGCCAGCAGCCCCACGTCGGACAGAGCCGGGTCCCAGTACTTC.

The CDR3 is CAISEIRGAYQETQYF. The CDR3 nucleotides are TGTGCCATCAGTGAGATACGGGGAGCGTACCAAGAGACCCAGTACTTC. This chain links TRBV10-3 with TRBJ2-5, with D possibly being TRBD2 (5 bases). This CDR3 region has 16 residues. V was cut by 2 bases and J by 0 bases, with 13 bases left in between. From germline, CDR1 is ENHRY and CDR2 SYGVKD.

CDR3 nucleotides: TGTGCCAGCAGCTTGGGACGCGCTACGACCTACGAGCAGTACTTC. Translated: CASSLGRATTYEQYF. This chain links TRBV5-5 with TRBJ2-7; D remains ambiguous. CDR3 length: 15 amino acids. The V end was cut by 0 bases, the J end by 2 bases, with 12 bases between. Germline CDR1 is SGHKS and CDR2 is YYEKEE (reference sequence).

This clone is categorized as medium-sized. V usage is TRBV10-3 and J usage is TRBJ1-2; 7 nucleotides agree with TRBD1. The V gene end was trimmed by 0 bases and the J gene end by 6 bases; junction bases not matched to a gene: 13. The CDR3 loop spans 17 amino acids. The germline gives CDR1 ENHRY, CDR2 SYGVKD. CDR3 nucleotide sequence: TGTGCCATCAGTGAGTCCCCTTTCGACAGGGCAAAGCATGGCTACACCTTC. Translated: CAISESPFDRAKHGYTF.

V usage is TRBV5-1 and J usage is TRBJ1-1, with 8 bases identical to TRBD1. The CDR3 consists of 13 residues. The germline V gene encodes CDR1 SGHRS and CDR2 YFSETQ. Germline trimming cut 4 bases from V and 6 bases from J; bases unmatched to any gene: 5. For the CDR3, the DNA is TGCGCCAGCAGCCCCGGACAGGGCTCTGAAGCTTTCTTT. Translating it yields CASSPGQGSEAFF.